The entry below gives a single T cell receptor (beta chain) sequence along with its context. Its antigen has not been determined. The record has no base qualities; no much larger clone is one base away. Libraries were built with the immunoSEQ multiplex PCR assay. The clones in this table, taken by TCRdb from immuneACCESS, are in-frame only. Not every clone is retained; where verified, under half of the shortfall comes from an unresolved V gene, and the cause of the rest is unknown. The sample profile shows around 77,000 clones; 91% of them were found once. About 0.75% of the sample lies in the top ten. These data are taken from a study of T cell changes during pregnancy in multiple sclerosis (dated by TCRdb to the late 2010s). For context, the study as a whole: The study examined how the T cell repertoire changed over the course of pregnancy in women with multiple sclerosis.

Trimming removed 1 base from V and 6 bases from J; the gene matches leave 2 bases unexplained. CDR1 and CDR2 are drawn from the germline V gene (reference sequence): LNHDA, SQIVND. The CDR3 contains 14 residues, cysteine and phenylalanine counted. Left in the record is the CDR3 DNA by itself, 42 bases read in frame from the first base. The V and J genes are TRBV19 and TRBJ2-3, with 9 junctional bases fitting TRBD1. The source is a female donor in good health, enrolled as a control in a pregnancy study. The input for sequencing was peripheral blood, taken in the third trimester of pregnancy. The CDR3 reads CASSIGTGVDTQYF. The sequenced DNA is TGTGCCAGTAGTATAGGGACAGGGGTGGATACGCAGTATTTT.